What follows are 32 T cell receptor beta chains derived from one specimen sequenced in a study of breast tumors, draining lymph nodes, adjacent tissues. TCRdb ran MiXCR on the multiplex PCR reads and lists one entry per CDR3 protein. The sample consists of around 190,000 distinct CDR3 sequences, 30% to 35% of them appearing once. Axillary draining lymph nodes of breast cancer patients supplied the node samples. The sample comprised axillary lymph node tissue. The receptors here all came from a female donor with breast cancer. Some clones in this sample may be carry-over from other donors' samples.

This clonotype was seen repeatedly, ten times or more. This rearrangement joins TRBV4-1 to TRBJ1-4; D perhaps matches TRBD1 (5 bases). V dropped 4 bases and J dropped 3 bases, with 12 bases sitting between them. This CDR3 region has 15 residues. In germline, CDR1 is MGHRA, CDR2 YSYEKL. The CDR3 nucleotides are TGCGCCAGCAGCCTCCTAGGGGAACCTAATGAAAAACTGTTTTTT. Translating gives CASSLLGEPNEKLFF.

This clonotype was found a few times. A much more abundant neighbour one base away suggests this may be a read error. The V gene is TRBV20-1, the J gene TRBJ1-5; 9 positions agree with TRBD1. The CDR3 consists of 15 residues. J gave up 6 bases and V 5 bases, and 11 bases lay outside the gene matches. Germline values: CDR1 DFQATT, CDR2 SNEGSKA (reference sequence). The CDR3 loop is CSAWDREARTQPQHF. The CDR3 DNA reads as TGCAGTGCTTGGGACAGGGAGGCGCGAACTCAGCCCCAGCATTTT.

This clonotype was seen at least ten times. The chain joins TRBV7-9 to TRBJ2-6; 7 bases line up with TRBD1. Germline V gives CDR1 SEHNR, CDR2 FQNEAQ (reference sequence). J lost 0 bases, V lost 2 bases, and 25 bases had no gene match. The CDR3 loop spans 24 amino acids. The CDR3 DNA reads TGTGCCAGCAGCTTACCTAACAACCGACAGGGACGAACAGTTTCGAGCTCTGGGGCCAACGTCCTGACTTTC. Amino acid sequence: CASSLPNNRQGRTVSSSGANVLTF.

The table lists this clonotype with a few counts. The chain couples TRBV6-1 to TRBJ1-5; D unclear. Germline assignment: CDR1 MNHNS and CDR2 SASEGT. The V end lost 0 bases, the J end lost 0 bases, and 3 bases lay between the germline ends. The CDR3 runs 14 residues. The CDR3 DNA sequence: TGTGCCAGCAGTGAAGCGCATAGCAATCAGCCCCAGCATTTT. Residues: CASSEAHSNQPQHF.

This clonotype turned up a few times. The chain employs TRBV4-2 and TRBJ2-5; maybe TRBD1 (5 bases). V lost 0 bases, J lost 4 bases, and 12 bases lay in between. This CDR3 spans 15 amino acids. CDR1 and CDR2 from the germline V gene are LGHNA and YNFKEQ. The CDR3 DNA reads TGTGCCAGCAGCCAAGATAAGCAGGGTAGAGAGACCCAGTACTTC. Its translation is CASSQDKQGRETQYF.

The table lists this clonotype with many counts. V is TRBV20-1 and J is TRBJ1-5, with D unclear. V was shortened by 5 bases and J by 5 bases, with 19 bases between the two germline ends. The length of the CDR3 is 15 residues. The germline V gene encodes CDR1 DFQATT and CDR2 SNEGSKA (reference sequence). CDR3 region: CSAQSKGIPYQPQHF. DNA of the CDR3: TGCAGTGCTCAAAGTAAGGGCATCCCATATCAGCCCCAGCATTTT.

Many counts were recorded for this clonotype. The rearrangement joins TRBV20-1 to TRBJ2-3, with D maybe TRBD1 (6 bases). The CDR3 length is 17 residues. Trimming took off 0 bases at V and 2 bases at J, with 18 bases between the two ends. Germline V gene data show CDR1 as DFQATT and CDR2 as SNEGSKA (reference sequence). CDR3 in DNA: TGCAGTGCTAGAGACTCTACAGGGTCCCCTTCCACAGATACGCAGTATTTT. It specifies CSARDSTGSPSTDTQYF.

This clonotype was observed a handful of times. The V call is TRBV6-6, the J call TRBJ1-1, with 9 bases fitting TRBD1. The trim removed 5 bases at V and 5 bases at J, leaving 9 bases unmatched. Germline V gene lookup returns CDR1 MNHNY and CDR2 SVGAGI (reference sequence). CDR3 size: 15 residues. DNA for the CDR3: TGTGCCAGCAGTCCAAATACAGGGGGCCGGACTGAAGCTTTCTTT. The encoded protein is CASSPNTGGRTEAFF.

This clonotype occurred once. This chain uses TRBV5-6 with TRBJ1-3, with D uncertain. There are 18 residues in the CDR3. Per germline, CDR1 SGHDT and CDR2 YYEEEE. Trimming took off 0 bases at V and 0 bases at J, with 16 bases between the two ends. The CDR3 DNA follows: TGTGCCAGCAGCTTGGAAACTAGATCTCTCCCCTCTGGAAACACCATATATTTT. Translating it yields CASSLETRSLPSGNTIYF.

This clonotype has ten or more counts. The chain combines TRBV5-1 with TRBJ1-2; no firm D call. CDR1 SGHRS and CDR2 YFSETQ come from the germline V gene. There are 14 residues in the CDR3. V was trimmed by 1 base and J by 0 bases, leaving 7 bases between them. The DNA of the CDR3 is TGCGCCAGCAGCTTGAGTCGTCCTAACTATGGCTACACCTTC. Translation: CASSLSRPNYGYTF.

The chain uses TRBV11-3 and TRBJ2-5, with TRBD2 as a possible D gene (5 bases). Trimming removed 5 bases at V and 7 bases at J, with 17 bases between. CDR1 and CDR2 from the germline V gene are SGHNT and YENEEA. This CDR3 has 14 residues. This CDR3 is CASSHPGKLGTQYF. The CDR3 DNA follows: TGTGCCAGCAGCCACCCGGGGAAATTAGGGACCCAGTACTTC.

This clonotype has a count of ten or more. CDR3 bases: TGTGCCAGCAGCATCCTAAAAACGGGGGGGCCGTTATACGAGCAGTACTTC. Its translation: CASSILKTGGPLYEQYF. The V and J genes are TRBV13 and TRBJ2-7; 8 bases match TRBD2. The CDR3 consists of 17 residues. Trimming took 5 bases from V and 4 from J; bases not matched to a gene: 16. Germline CDR1 and CDR2: PRHDT and FYEKMQ (reference sequence).

At least ten counts were recorded for this clonotype. The chain joins TRBV4-2 to TRBJ2-7; possible D gene TRBD2, 7 bases. V was cut by 0 bases and J by 2 bases, with 14 bases left in between. CDR1 is LGHNA and CDR2 is YNFKEQ in the germline V gene. CDR3 size: 16 residues. CDR3 DNA sequence: TGTGCCAGCAGCCAAGACGGCGGGGGCCCTACCTACGAGCAGTACTTC. It encodes CASSQDGGGPTYEQYF.

The chain recombines TRBV30 with TRBJ1-2; 12 positions match TRBD1. Germline CDR1 GTSNPN, CDR2 SVGIG (reference sequence). The CDR3 totals 14 residues. J was trimmed by 8 bases and V by 2 bases; bases with no gene match: 6. CDR3 DNA sequence: TGTGCCTGGAGTTTCGGGACAGGGGGCAACGGCTACACCTTC. This translates into CAWSFGTGGNGYTF.

This clonotype showed up many times. J is TRBJ2-7 and V is TRBV30; 7 nucleotides align to TRBD1. This CDR3 region has 17 residues. Trimming at V came to 3 bases and at J to 1 base, leaving 15 bases not matched to a gene. Germline CDR1 GTSNPN, CDR2 SVGIG (reference sequence). CDR3 loop: CAWRDLSGGDRSYEQYF. The CDR3 bases are TGTGCCTGGAGGGACCTCTCCGGTGGGGACAGATCCTACGAGCAGTACTTC.

Note on this clonotype: At one boundary the junction diverges from the germline segment, which might be a read error. V and J are TRBV20-1 and TRBJ1-1, with TRBD1 matching 8 bases. The CDR3 is 12 amino acids. Germline V gives CDR1 DFQATT, CDR2 SNEGSKA (reference sequence). CDR3 sequence reads: CSAGTGASEASF. CDR3 nucleotides: TGCAGTGCCGGGACAGGTGCATCCGAAGCTTCCTTT.

This clonotype turned up a few times. This chain connects TRBV4-1 to TRBJ2-5; TRBD2 matches at 14 bases. Per the germline V gene, CDR1 is MGHRA and CDR2 is YSYEKL. V was clipped by 1 base and J by 7 bases; unmatched bases: 17. The CDR3 contains 20 residues. The CDR3 reads CASSQVAPGLAGETRGTQYF. As DNA, the CDR3 is TGCGCCAGCAGCCAAGTTGCCCCGGGACTAGCGGGAGAGACGAGGGGGACCCAGTACTTC.

On this clonotype: This may be a read error: a much more frequent sequence differs by one nucleotide. The rearrangement joins TRBV5-4 to TRBJ2-7; 8 bases are a match to TRBD2. This CDR3 region has 15 residues. Germline CDR1 and CDR2: SGHNT and YYREEE (reference sequence). CDR3: CASSLEGTNGGARDF. CDR3 DNA: TGTGCCAGCAGCTTGGAGGGGACTAACGGGGGGGCCCGTGACTTC.

The J gene is TRBJ2-5, the V gene TRBV6-1, with D possibly called TRBD1 or TRBD2 (5 bases each). CDR3 length: 15 amino acids. The germline V gene has CDR1 MNHNS and CDR2 SASEGT. V lost 4 bases and J 2 bases, leaving 14 bases between the germline ends. The CDR3 loop reads CASSVRDGVQETQYF. The CDR3 DNA sequence: TGTGCCAGCAGTGTCCGGGACGGGGTTCAAGAGACCCAGTACTTC.

A word on this clonotype: This may be a read error: a much more frequent sequence differs by one nucleotide. The chain carries TRBV12-3 or TRBV12-4 and TRBJ2-3; D unclear. The CDR3 has 15 residues. Trimming removed 6 bases from V and 0 bases from J, with 13 bases in between. CDR3 DNA: TGTGCCAGCAGGTGCGGCTCGTCTAGCACAGATACGCAGTATTTT. It is translated as CASRCGSSSTDTQYF.

This clonotype came up many times. The chain carries TRBV29-1 and TRBJ1-2, with D possibly matching TRBD1 (5 bases). Germline V gene lookup returns CDR1 SQVTM and CDR2 ANQGSEA. The germline V and J ends were trimmed by 0 bases and 8 bases, with 10 bases remaining between them. The CDR3 extends over 12 amino acids. For the CDR3, the DNA is TGCAGCGTTGAAGATGTAGGGGACGGCTACACCTTC. It codes for CSVEDVGDGYTF.

Relative to its sample, this clonotype is medium-sized (0.01 to 0.1%). The V call is TRBV24-1, the J call TRBJ2-3, with 11 bases lining up with TRBD1. This CDR3 is built from 16 residues. The junction had 2 bases not matched to a gene; V was cut back by 3 bases and J by 1 base. Germline loops: CDR1 KGHDR, CDR2 SFDVKD. The chain's CDR3 is CATSDGQGAGTDTQYF. CDR3 bases: TGTGCCACCAGTGATGGACAGGGGGCCGGCACAGATACGCAGTATTTT.

This clonotype was found a few times. Because the CDR3 is missing its conserved closing phenylalanine or tryptophan, this is likely a read error. V is TRBV19 and J is TRBJ1-2, with 8 bases aligning to TRBD1. The length of the CDR3 is 16 residues. After removal of 1 base from V and 5 bases from J, the junction contained 9 bases not matched to a gene. CDR1 and CDR2 from the germline V gene are LNHDA and SQIVND (reference sequence). CDR3 residues: CASSIAGDRGGYGYTS. CDR3 bases: TGTGCCAGTAGTATAGCGGGAGACAGGGGAGGTTATGGCTACACCTCC.

This sequence joins TRBV11-2 and TRBJ2-5, with D possibly TRBD1 on 5 matching bases. Trimming took 3 bases from V and 7 from J, leaving 15 bases between them. Germline CDR1 and CDR2: SGHAT and FQNNGV. This CDR3 has 14 amino acids. The CDR3 here is CASSFITGTGTQYF. The CDR3, as DNA: TGTGCCAGCAGCTTTATCACAGGAACAGGGACCCAGTACTTC.

This clonotype was seen at least ten times. The chain has TRBV4-2 and TRBJ2-1, with TRBD1 identical over 7 bases. Germline V gene lookup returns CDR1 LGHNA and CDR2 YNFKEQ. The V gene end was trimmed by 0 bases and the J gene end by 14 bases; junction bases not matched to a gene: 13. The CDR3 loop spans 15 amino acids. The CDR3 region has the DNA TGTGCCAGCAGCCAAGATTTGGATTTTGGGACAGATAAGTTCTTC. This translates into CASSQDLDFGTDKFF.

For this clonotype: A read error may account for a junction end that differs from germline. CDR3 sequence reads: CAGSHSSWGYTF. The DNA for the CDR3 is TGTGCCGGCAGTCACTCGTCTTGGGGCTACACCTTC. The chain is built from TRBV6-2 or TRBV6-3 and TRBJ1-2; D remains unclear. Germline CDR1 reads MNHEY; CDR2 reads SVGEGT. CDR3 length equals 12 residues.

Notes on this clonotype: Since a much larger clone is just one base distant, this may be a read error. This chain links TRBV3-1 with TRBJ1-4; 7 bases map to TRBD1. The CDR3 is 13 residues long. Germline V CDR1 and CDR2: LGHDT, YNNKEL (reference sequence). The CDR3 region has the DNA TGTGCCAGCAGCCGACAGGGCAATGGAAAACTGTTTTTT. It encodes CASSRQGNGKLFF.

Details on this clonotype: Germline and junction disagree at one end, which may indicate a read error. The chain couples TRBV12-3 or TRBV12-4 to TRBJ1-5; 11 bases fit TRBD1. This CDR3 is 16 amino acids long. The CDR3 DNA reads TGTGCCAGCGGTTTCGGGGGACAGGGGGGGCATCAGCCCCAGCATTTT. Amino acid sequence: CASGFGGQGGHQPQHF.

For this clonotype: The CDR3 carries no conserved terminal phenylalanine or tryptophan, so it likely arises from a read error. The rearrangement uses TRBV4-2 and TRBJ2-5; D is ambiguous. V lost 0 bases and J lost 2, with 10 bases in between. The germline V gene has CDR1 LGHNA and CDR2 YNFKEQ. CDR3 length: 15 amino acids. The CDR3 here is CASSQEEATQETQYV. In nucleotides, the CDR3 is TGTGCCAGCAGCCAAGAGGAAGCAACTCAAGAGACCCAGTACGTC.

J is TRBJ2-3 and V is TRBV6-2 or TRBV6-3; 9 bases align to TRBD1. The CDR3 contains 17 residues. The junction had 8 bases not matched to a gene; V was cut back by 3 bases and J by 1 base. Germline assignment: CDR1 MNHEY and CDR2 SVGEGT. CDR3 DNA: TGTGCCAGCAGTTATAACCCGGGACAGGGCGGCACAGATACGCAGTATTTT. The encoded protein is CASSYNPGQGGTDTQYF.

V gene TRBV11-2 combines with J gene TRBJ1-1; 9 positions match TRBD1. This CDR3 is 19 amino acids long. CDR1 is SGHAT, CDR2 FQNNGV, per germline. V dropped 5 bases and J dropped 0; count of bases not matched to a gene: 16. The CDR3, as DNA: TGTGCCAGCAGCACAGAGGCGGGGACAGGGTCCTTGGTGAACACTGAAGCTTTCTTT. This encodes CASSTEAGTGSLVNTEAFF.

This clonotype was recorded many times. The chain recombines TRBV25-1 with TRBJ2-7, with D unresolved. The CDR3 loop spans 13 amino acids. The germline V gene has CDR1 MGHDK and CDR2 SYGVNS. Trimming took off 3 bases at V and 0 bases at J, with 6 bases between the two ends. The CDR3 sequence: CASSDRSSYEQYF. Written as DNA, the CDR3 is TGTGCCAGCAGTGACAGGAGCTCCTACGAGCAGTACTTC.